Presented here are 23 T cell receptor beta chains from one specimen sequenced in a study of siplizumab effects on memory and regulatory T cells. Generated by immunoSEQ multiplex PCR, the TCRdb table keeps only in-frame clones and is missing some. The sample includes tens of thousands of clones, roughly 96% of them seen just once. Sequencing was carried out using naive CD4+ T cells sorted from blood. The receptors derive from a human donor in good health.

This sequence joins TRBV6-1 and TRBJ1-2, with 7 nucleotides matching TRBD1. The CDR3 runs to 16 residues. Germline CDR1 MNHNS, CDR2 SASEGT. V was pared by 3 bases and J by 3 bases, with 10 bases of the junction left unmatched. This chain's CDR3 is CASSESTGADDYGYTF. In DNA form, the CDR3 reads TGTGCCAGCAGTGAGTCCACAGGGGCCGACGACTATGGCTACACCTTC.

The chain recombines TRBV7-3 with TRBJ1-1, with TRBD1 matching over 7 bases. Germline assignment: CDR1 SGHTA and CDR2 FQGTGA. The V and J ends lost 5 bases and 4 bases, in that order; junction bases with no gene match: 10. There are 15 residues in the CDR3. CDR3 nucleotide sequence: TGTGCCAGCAGCCCGACGACAGGGTCGGCCACTGAAGCTTTCTTT. It encodes CASSPTTGSATEAFF.

CDR3 DNA: TGTGCCAGCAGCTTGGTAGTAGGTCTTGAGTTGGATACGCAGTATTTT. This translates into CASSLVVGLELDTQYF. The chain recombines TRBV5-4 with TRBJ2-3, with no clear D. The CDR3 has 16 amino acids. V lost 0 bases to trimming and J lost 6 bases, with 17 bases between them. Germline lookup yields CDR1 SGHNT and CDR2 YYREEE (reference sequence).

V gene TRBV4-2 combines with J gene TRBJ2-7, with 7 bases aligning to TRBD2. This CDR3 comprises 15 residues. Germline trimming cut 1 base from V and 2 bases from J; bases unmatched to any gene: 5. Germline V gives CDR1 LGHNA, CDR2 YNFKEQ. For the CDR3, the DNA is TGTGCCAGCAGCCAAGGGGGCGGACTAGCCTACGAGCAGTACTTC. Amino acids: CASSQGGGLAYEQYF.

V gene TRBV7-3 combines with J gene TRBJ1-1; D is perhaps TRBD1 (6 bases). This CDR3 comprises 13 residues. V was pared by 0 bases and J by 11 bases, with 13 bases between. Germline V gene lookup returns CDR1 SGHTA and CDR2 FQGTGA. CDR3 DNA sequence: TGTGCCAGCAGCTTAACCAGGGTGCAGGGGGCTTTCTTT. Its translation: CASSLTRVQGAFF.

This chain joins TRBV5-1 and TRBJ2-3, with a tentative D call TRBD2 (5 bases). With 5 bases removed from V and 3 bases from J, the gap between germline ends came to 13 bases. Germline V CDR1 and CDR2: SGHRS, YFSETQ. This CDR3 is 14 amino acids long. The CDR3 sequence: CASRASLLTDTQYF. The CDR3 region has the DNA TGCGCCAGCAGGGCTAGCTTATTGACAGATACGCAGTATTTT.

V usage is TRBV11-2 and J usage is TRBJ1-1; TRBD1 aligns across 7 bases. V was clipped by 6 bases and J by 0 bases; unmatched bases: 1. There are 13 residues in the CDR3. From germline, CDR1 is SGHAT and CDR2 FQNNGV. DNA for the CDR3: TGTGCCAGCAGACAGGGGATGAACACTGAAGCTTTCTTT. Its translation: CASRQGMNTEAFF.

This chain links TRBV29-1 with TRBJ1-2; tentatively, D is TRBD1 (5 bases). The germline V gene has CDR1 SQVTM and CDR2 ANQGSEA. V was pared by 3 bases and J by 4 bases, with 24 bases between. This CDR3 is 17 amino acids long. The DNA of the CDR3 is TGCAGCGTTGATTCCGGGACCCGGGCCCTGCCCCTCTATGGCTACACCTTC. This encodes CSVDSGTRALPLYGYTF.

The rearrangement links TRBV7-2 to TRBJ2-7, with no clear D. Germline assignment: CDR1 SGHTA and CDR2 FQGNSA. The CDR3 runs 12 residues. The ends were cut back, 2 bases at V and 6 bases at J, with 8 bases in the middle. In DNA, the CDR3 is TGTGCCAGCAGCTTAACTGACGGCGAGCAGTACTTC. Its protein is CASSLTDGEQYF.

The V call is TRBV5-1, the J call TRBJ2-3; 10 nucleotides align to TRBD1. V was pared by 4 bases and J by 7 bases, with 9 bases of the junction left unmatched. This CDR3 region has 15 residues. CDR1 and CDR2 from the germline V gene are SGHRS and YFSETQ. CDR3 bases: TGCGCCAGCAGCCCGGGACAGGGGAACCGAAATACGCAGTATTTT. As protein: CASSPGQGNRNTQYF.

J is TRBJ2-7 and V is TRBV25-1, with 7 bases aligning to TRBD1. The germline CDR1 and CDR2 sequences are MGHDK and SYGVNS. V lost 3 bases, J lost 5 bases, and 7 bases stayed unmatched. The CDR3 totals 14 residues. The CDR3 sequence: CASSDDRASDEQYF. The CDR3 coding sequence is TGTGCCAGCAGTGACGACAGGGCGTCAGACGAGCAGTACTTC.

The chain employs TRBV19 and TRBJ2-7, with TRBD1 matching 10 bases. The germline CDR1 and CDR2 sequences are LNHDA and SQIVND (reference sequence). CDR3 length equals 15 residues. After removal of 5 bases from V and 2 bases from J, the junction contained 6 bases not matched to a gene. The CDR3 reads CASSLPGQGTYEQYF. DNA of the CDR3: TGTGCCAGTAGTTTACCGGGACAGGGGACCTACGAGCAGTACTTC.

This clone was seen a single time. V and J are TRBV11-2 and TRBJ2-7, with a weak D call TRBD2 (7 bases). The CDR3 runs 15 residues. V lost 1 base and J lost 6, with 16 bases in between. CDR1 and CDR2 (germline): SGHAT, FQNNGV. The CDR3 protein is CASSLVRGAVGEQYF. The CDR3 DNA sequence: TGTGCCAGCAGCTTAGTACGGGGGGCAGTTGGCGAGCAGTACTTC.

The chain employs TRBV12-5 and TRBJ2-7; a weak D match, TRBD2 (6 bases). This CDR3 contains 13 residues. Trimming took 6 bases from V and 4 from J, leaving 13 bases between them. CDR1 LGHNT and CDR2 FRNRAP come from the germline V gene. The CDR3 here is CASGRSGSYEQYF. DNA for the CDR3: TGTGCTAGTGGCCGAAGCGGGTCGTACGAGCAGTACTTC.

The chain combines TRBV28 with TRBJ1-6; TRBD1 might be the D (5 bases). Per germline, CDR1 MDHEN and CDR2 SYDVKM. CDR3 length: 17 amino acids. V was pared by 5 bases and J by 7 bases, with 21 bases between. Written as DNA, the CDR3 is TGTGCCAGCAGTCCCACTTGGGGAGGGGAGGCGAATTCACCCCTCCACTTT. Its translation: CASSPTWGGEANSPLHF.

This chain joins TRBV7-9 and TRBJ1-6, with D perhaps matching TRBD1 (5 bases). The germline V gene encodes CDR1 SEHNR and CDR2 FQNEAQ (reference sequence). This CDR3 is built from 15 residues. Trimming cost V 5 bases and J 10 bases, with 18 bases left between them. The CDR3 nucleotides read TGTGCCAGCAGCCCTGGGGGTTTTCGTGAATCACCCCTCCACTTT. Residues: CASSPGGFRESPLHF.

This chain connects TRBV7-2 to TRBJ2-5, with TRBD2 matching 8 bases. Per the germline V gene, CDR1 is SGHTA and CDR2 is FQGNSA. The length of the CDR3 is 14 residues. The ends lost 2 bases at V and 5 bases at J; junction bases unmatched: 4. CDR3 nucleotide sequence: TGTGCCAGCAGCTTAACGGGGGGGAAGGAGACCCAGTACTTC. This encodes CASSLTGGKETQYF.

This clone was counted a single time. This specimen includes other DNA sequences encoding the same CDR3. The chain employs TRBV30 and TRBJ1-1; D not certain. This CDR3 contains 12 residues. Germline CDR1 is GTSNPN and CDR2 is SVGIG (reference sequence). Trimming left V 0 bases short and J 4 bases short, with 6 bases between. Here the CDR3 reads CAWSVVGTEAFF. The CDR3 DNA reads as TGTGCCTGGAGTGTAGTTGGCACTGAAGCTTTCTTT.

The gene calls are TRBV21-1 and TRBJ2-1; the D segment call TRBD1 is taken from the table without a DNA check. TRBV21-1 is tagged as a pseudogene. The CDR3 spans 14 residues. As DNA, the CDR3 is TGTGCCAGCAGCGAGAACAGCTCCTACAATGAGCAGTTCTTC. This encodes CASSENSSYNEQFF.

The V and J genes are TRBV15 and TRBJ2-6; D remains unclear. The CDR3 covers 16 residues. V was pared by 5 bases and J by 0 bases, with 11 bases between. In germline, CDR1 is LNHNV, CDR2 YYDKDF (reference sequence). The CDR3 nucleotides read TGTGCCACCAGCGGAAGACATAACTCTGGGGCCAACGTCCTGACTTTC. Encoded protein: CATSGRHNSGANVLTF. Looking up the rest from reference TRBV15 and TRBJ2-6 gives the full variable domain: DAMVIQNPRYQVTQFGKPVTLSCSQTLNHNVMYWYQQKSSQAPKLLFHYYDKDFNNEADTPDNFQSRRPNTSFCFLDIRSPGLGDTAMYLCATSGRHNSGANVLTFGAGSRLTVL.

CDR3 nucleotides: TGTGCCAGCTCACCCCCAGGGACAGGCCACTCTGGAAACACCATATATTTT. Translation gives CASSPPGTGHSGNTIYF. The chain has TRBV18 and TRBJ1-3, with 8 positions matching TRBD1. Unmatched junction bases numbered 7, after V lost 3 bases and J lost 0 bases. Germline CDR1 and CDR2: KGHSH and LQKENI. The CDR3 runs 17 residues.

The chain has TRBV27 and TRBJ1-2, with D possibly being TRBD1 (5 bases). The germline V and J ends were trimmed by 3 bases and 0 bases, with 11 bases remaining between them. Germline V CDR1 and CDR2: MNHEY, SMNVEV (reference sequence). This CDR3 is built from 15 residues. In DNA form, the CDR3 reads TGTGCCAGCAGTTTTCTCTCAGGGTCTAACTATGGCTACACCTTC. It translates to CASSFLSGSNYGYTF.

CDR3 protein: CASTRGGTPETQYF. As DNA, the CDR3 is TGCGCCAGCACCCGGGGGGGGACCCCAGAGACCCAGTACTTC. V and J are TRBV5-1 and TRBJ2-5, with 8 nucleotides matching TRBD2. The CDR3 covers 14 residues. Germline CDR1 reads SGHRS; CDR2 reads YFSETQ. Trimming removed 6 bases from V and 4 bases from J; junction bases left unmatched: 8.